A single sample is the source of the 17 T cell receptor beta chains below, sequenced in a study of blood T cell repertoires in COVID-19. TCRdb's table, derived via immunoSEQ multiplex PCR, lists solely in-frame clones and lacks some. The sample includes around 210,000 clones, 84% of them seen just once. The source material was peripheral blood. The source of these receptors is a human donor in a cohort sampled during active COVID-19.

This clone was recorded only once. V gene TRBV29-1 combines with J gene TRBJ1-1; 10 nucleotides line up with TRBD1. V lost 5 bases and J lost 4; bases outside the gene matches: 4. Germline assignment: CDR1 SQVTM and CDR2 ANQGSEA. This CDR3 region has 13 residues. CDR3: CSVTTGGGTEAFF. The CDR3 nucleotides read TGCAGCGTTACGACAGGGGGCGGCACTGAAGCTTTCTTT. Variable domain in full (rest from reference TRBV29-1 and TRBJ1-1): SAVISQKPSRDICQRGTSLTIQCQVDSQVTMMFWYRQQPGQSLTLIATANQGSEATYESGFVIDKFPISRPNLTFSTLTVSNMSPEDSSIYLCSVTTGGGTEAFFGQGTRLTVV.

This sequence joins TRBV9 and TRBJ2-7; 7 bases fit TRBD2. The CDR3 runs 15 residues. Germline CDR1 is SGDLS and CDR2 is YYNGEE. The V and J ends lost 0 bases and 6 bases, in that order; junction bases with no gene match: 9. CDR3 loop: CASSVGLGRRVEQYF. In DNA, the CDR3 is TGTGCCAGCAGCGTAGGGCTCGGGAGGCGGGTCGAGCAGTACTTC.

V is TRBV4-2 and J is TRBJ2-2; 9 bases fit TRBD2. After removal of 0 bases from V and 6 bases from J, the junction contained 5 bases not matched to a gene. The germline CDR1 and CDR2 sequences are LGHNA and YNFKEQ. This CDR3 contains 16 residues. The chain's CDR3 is CASSQDALAGPGELFF. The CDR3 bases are TGTGCCAGCAGCCAAGATGCACTAGCGGGCCCCGGGGAGCTGTTTTTT.

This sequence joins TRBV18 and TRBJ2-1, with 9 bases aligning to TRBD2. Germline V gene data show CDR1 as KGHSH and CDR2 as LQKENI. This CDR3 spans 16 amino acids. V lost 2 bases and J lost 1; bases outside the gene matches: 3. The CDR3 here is CASSPLTSGSYNEQFF. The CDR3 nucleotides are TGTGCCAGCTCACCATTAACTAGCGGGTCCTACAATGAGCAGTTCTTC.

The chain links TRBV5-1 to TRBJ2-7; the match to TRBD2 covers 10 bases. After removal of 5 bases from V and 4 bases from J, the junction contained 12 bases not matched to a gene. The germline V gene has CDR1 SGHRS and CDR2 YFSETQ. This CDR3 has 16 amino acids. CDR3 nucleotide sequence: TGCGCCAGCAGACCACCATCTAGCGGGAGCTGGTACGAGCAGTACTTC. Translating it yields CASRPPSSGSWYEQYF.

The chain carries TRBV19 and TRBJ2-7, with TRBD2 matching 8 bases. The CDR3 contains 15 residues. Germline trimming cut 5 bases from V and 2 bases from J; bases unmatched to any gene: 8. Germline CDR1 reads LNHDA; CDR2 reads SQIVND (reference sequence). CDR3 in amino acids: CASSRTGTRTYEQYF. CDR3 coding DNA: TGTGCCAGTAGTCGAACCGGGACTAGAACCTACGAGCAGTACTTC.

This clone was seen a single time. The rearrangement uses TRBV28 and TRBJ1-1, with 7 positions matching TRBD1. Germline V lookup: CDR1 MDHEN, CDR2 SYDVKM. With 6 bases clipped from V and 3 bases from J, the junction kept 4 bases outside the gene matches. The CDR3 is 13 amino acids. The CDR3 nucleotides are TGTGCCAGCAGCTGGGACAGTTACACTGAAGCTTTCTTT. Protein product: CASSWDSYTEAFF.

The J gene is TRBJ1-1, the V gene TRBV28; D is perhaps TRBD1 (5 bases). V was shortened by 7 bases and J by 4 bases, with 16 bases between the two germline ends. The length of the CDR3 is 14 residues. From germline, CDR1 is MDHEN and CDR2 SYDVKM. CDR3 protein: CASTQPPGGTEAFF. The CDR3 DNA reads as TGTGCCAGCACTCAACCCCCGGGGGGCACTGAAGCTTTCTTT.

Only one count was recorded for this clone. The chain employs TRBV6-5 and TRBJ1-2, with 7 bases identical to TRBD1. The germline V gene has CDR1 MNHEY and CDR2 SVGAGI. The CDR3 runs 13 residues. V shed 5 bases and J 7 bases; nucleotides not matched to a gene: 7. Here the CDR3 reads CASSLDRWRGYTF. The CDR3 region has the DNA TGTGCCAGCAGTCTGGACAGGTGGCGTGGCTACACCTTC.

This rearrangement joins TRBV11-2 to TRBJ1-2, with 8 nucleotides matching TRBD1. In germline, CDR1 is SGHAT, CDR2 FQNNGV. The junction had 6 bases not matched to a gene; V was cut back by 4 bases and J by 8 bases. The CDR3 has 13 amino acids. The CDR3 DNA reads TGTGCCAGCAGCTGGACAGGGTTGGGCGGCTACACCTTC. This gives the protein CASSWTGLGGYTF.

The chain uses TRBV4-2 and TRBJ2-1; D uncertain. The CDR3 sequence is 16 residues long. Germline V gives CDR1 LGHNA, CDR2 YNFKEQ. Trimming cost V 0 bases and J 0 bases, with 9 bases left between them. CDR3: CASSQDNWSSYNEQFF. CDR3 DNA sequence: TGTGCCAGCAGCCAAGATAATTGGAGCTCCTACAATGAGCAGTTCTTC.

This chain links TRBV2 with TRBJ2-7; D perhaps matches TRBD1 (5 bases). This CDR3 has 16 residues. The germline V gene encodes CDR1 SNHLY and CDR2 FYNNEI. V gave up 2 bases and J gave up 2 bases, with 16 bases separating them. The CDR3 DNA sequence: TGTGCCAGCAGTGAACTAGGGGCTGCGCGACCCTACGAGCAGTACTTC. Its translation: CASSELGAARPYEQYF.

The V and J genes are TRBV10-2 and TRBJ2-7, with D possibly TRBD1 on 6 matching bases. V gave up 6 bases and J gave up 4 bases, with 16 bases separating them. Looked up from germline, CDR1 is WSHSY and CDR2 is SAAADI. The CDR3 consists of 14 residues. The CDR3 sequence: CASRMGPGEYEQYF. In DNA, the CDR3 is TGCGCCAGCAGGATGGGGCCAGGGGAGTACGAGCAGTACTTC.

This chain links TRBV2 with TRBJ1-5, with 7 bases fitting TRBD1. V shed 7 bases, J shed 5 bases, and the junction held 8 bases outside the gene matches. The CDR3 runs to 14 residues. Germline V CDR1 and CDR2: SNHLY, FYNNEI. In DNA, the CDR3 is TGTGCCAGCAAGCAGGACAGGAGAGATCAGCCCCAGCATTTT. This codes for CASKQDRRDQPQHF.

Written as DNA, the CDR3 is TGTGCCAGCAGACGGGGACAAGCGGATTCACCCCTCCACTTT. Protein product: CASRRGQADSPLHF. The chain employs TRBV27 and TRBJ1-6; weak D call: TRBD1 (6 bases). CDR1 and CDR2 from the germline V gene are MNHEY and SMNVEV (reference sequence). Trimming stripped 6 bases from V and 8 bases from J, with 14 bases between. CDR3 length equals 14 residues.

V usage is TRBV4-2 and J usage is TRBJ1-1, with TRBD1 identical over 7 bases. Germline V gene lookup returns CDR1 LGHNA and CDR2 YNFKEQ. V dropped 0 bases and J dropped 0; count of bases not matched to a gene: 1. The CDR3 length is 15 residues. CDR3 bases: TGTGCCAGCAGCCAAGAGGGACAGATGAACACTGAAGCTTTCTTT. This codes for CASSQEGQMNTEAFF.

The DNA for the CDR3 is TGTGCCAGTACAAGAGCGGGAGGGGGCACCGGGGAGCTGTTTTTT. Encoded protein: CASTRAGGGTGELFF. The chain is built from TRBV19 and TRBJ2-2; 10 bases are a match to TRBD2. This CDR3 spans 15 amino acids. With V trimmed by 7 bases and J by 4 bases, 6 bases remained unmatched. Germline assignment: CDR1 LNHDA and CDR2 SQIVND (reference sequence).